This TCR beta chain was captured in a study of memory CD4+ T cells and cytomegalovirus serostatus. In germline, CDR1 is MNHNS, CDR2 SASEGT. Trimming stripped 6 bases from V and 4 bases from J, with 7 bases between. This CDR3 region has 12 residues. Single viable CD3+CD4+CD8-CD45RO+ cells were sorted as the memory CD4+ T cells. Total CD4+ T cells were enriched by CD4 positive selection. Findings of the study overall: Suggested: most of the CMV-linked TCR signature lies in CD4+ memory cells. CD4+ memory repertoires contained about 40% of the roughly 150 reported CMV TCRbeta sequences.

Comments on this clone: Its antigen is not known.

The repertoire was sequenced with immunoSEQ multiplex PCR; TCRdb's copy has only in-frame clones and lacks some. The profile shows around 60,000 clones, around 82% of them singletons. V gene TRBV6-1 combines with J gene TRBJ1-3; TRBD1 is a possible D gene (5 bases). The sequence derives from an adult in good health and CMV-seronegative. Some clones in this sample may be carry-over from other donors' samples. Sequencing input: memory CD4+ T cells from blood. CDR3 region: CASRTDGNTIYF. For the CDR3, the DNA is TGTGCCAGCAGGACAGACGGAAACACCATATATTTT.